The 30 T cell receptor beta chains below come from one sample, sequenced in a study of graft-versus-host responses after intestinal transplantation. Data came from immunoSEQ multiplex PCR; TCRdb stores just in-frame clones and leaves some out. The sample includes about 88,000 clones, about nine tenths of them seen just once. Antigens for these TCRs are unknown. This sample comprised unstimulated CD4+ T cells sorted from spleen or lymph node cells, obtained before intestinal transplant. The receptors stem from a human donor who received an intestinal transplant.

The chain uses TRBV6-6 and TRBJ1-1; D remains ambiguous. Germline V gives CDR1 MNHNY, CDR2 SVGAGI (reference sequence). Trimming pared 2 bases from V and 0 bases from J, leaving 4 bases between. The CDR3 runs 13 residues. This chain's CDR3 is CASSYPVNTEAFF. CDR3 bases: TGTGCCAGCAGTTACCCGGTGAACACTGAAGCTTTCTTT.

The chain links TRBV5-4 to TRBJ1-5, with D maybe TRBD1 (5 bases). The CDR3 is 12 residues long. V was cut by 7 bases and J by 3 bases, with 8 bases left in between. Germline V gene sequence: CDR1 SGHNT, CDR2 YYREEE (reference sequence). The CDR3 nucleotides read TGTGCCAGCGGCAGGGACAATCAGCCCCAGCATTTT. Protein product: CASGRDNQPQHF.

V and J are TRBV5-1 and TRBJ2-3; D might be TRBD1 (6 bases). The V and J ends lost 2 bases and 0 bases respectively, with 10 bases between them. The germline V gene encodes CDR1 SGHRS and CDR2 YFSETQ. This CDR3 comprises 15 residues. For the CDR3, the DNA is TGCGCCAGCAGCTTAGGGGACACCAGCACAGATACGCAGTATTTT. Its protein product is CASSLGDTSTDTQYF.

The rearrangement links TRBV18 to TRBJ1-1; 8 nucleotides align to TRBD1. V lost 7 bases and J lost 8; bases outside the gene matches: 15. The germline V gene encodes CDR1 KGHSH and CDR2 LQKENI. The CDR3 sequence is 15 residues long. DNA for the CDR3: TGTGCCAGCTTACCCGCAGCGGTTCAGGGGGCGGAAGCTTTCTTT. Amino acid sequence: CASLPAAVQGAEAFF. The variable domain in full, with the rest retrieved from reference TRBV18 and TRBJ1-1, is NAGVMQNPRHLVRRRGQEARLRCSPMKGHSHVYWYRQLPEEGLKFMVYLQKENIIDESGMPKERFSAEFPKEGPSILRIQQVVRGDSAAYFCASLPAAVQGAEAFFGQGTRLTVV.

The chain uses TRBV6-1 and TRBJ1-2; 7 bases map to TRBD1. The CDR3 runs 14 residues. J gave up 5 bases and V 4 bases, and 7 bases lay outside the gene matches. Germline CDR1 is MNHNS and CDR2 is SASEGT. CDR3 DNA sequence: TGTGCCAGCAGTGGGGGGACAGCCAAGTATGGCTACACCTTC. It specifies CASSGGTAKYGYTF.

The gene calls are TRBV29-1 and TRBJ1-2, with 8 nucleotides matching TRBD1. Germline assignment: CDR1 SQVTM and CDR2 ANQGSEA. The CDR3 is 13 residues long. The J segment lost 4 bases and the V segment lost 4 bases, leaving 5 bases of the junction unmatched. Here the CDR3 DNA reads TGCAGCGTTGGGACAGGGAAGACCTATGGCTACACCTTC. Its protein product is CSVGTGKTYGYTF.

The sample holds one count of this clone. The chain joins TRBV6-6 to TRBJ1-1, with 7 bases aligning to TRBD1. Germline V gene lookup returns CDR1 MNHNY and CDR2 SVGAGI (reference sequence). Unmatched junction bases numbered 5, after V lost 6 bases and J lost 7 bases. This CDR3 contains 12 residues. For the CDR3, the DNA is TGTGCCAGCAGCCTCGACAGGGTTGAAGCTTTCTTT. It codes for CASSLDRVEAFF.

This clone was observed once. The chain is built from TRBV11-2 and TRBJ2-3; D is perhaps TRBD1 (6 bases). The CDR3 contains 12 residues. V was pared by 8 bases and J by 2 bases, with 8 bases between. The germline V gene encodes CDR1 SGHAT and CDR2 FQNNGV. The CDR3 DNA reads TGTGCCAGCGGGGGCCCCACAGATACGCAGTATTTT. It codes for CASGGPTDTQYF.

This clone has only one observation. The chain joins TRBV5-1 to TRBJ2-3, with 15 bases matching TRBD2. Germline trimming cut 4 bases from V and 5 bases from J; bases unmatched to any gene: 5. Germline V lookup: CDR1 SGHRS, CDR2 YFSETQ. CDR3 length: 16 amino acids. CDR3 DNA: TGCGCCAGCAGCCCCGGACTAGCGGGGGGGTTAGATACGCAGTATTTT. This gives the protein CASSPGLAGGLDTQYF.

This chain connects TRBV10-1 to TRBJ1-1; 10 bases line up with TRBD1. With 5 bases clipped from V and 6 bases from J, the junction kept 6 bases outside the gene matches. The CDR3 is 14 amino acids. Germline V gene sequence: CDR1 WNHNN, CDR2 SYGVQD (reference sequence). CDR3 in amino acids: CASSPGTGASEAFF. The CDR3 nucleotides are TGCGCCAGCAGTCCAGGGACAGGGGCTTCTGAAGCTTTCTTT.

The chain links TRBV7-6 to TRBJ1-1; TRBD1 might be the D (5 bases). Trimming left V 5 bases short and J 0 bases short, with 16 bases between. This CDR3 region has 16 residues. Germline CDR1 is SGHVS and CDR2 is FNYEAQ. Here the CDR3 reads CASSGGDQTMNTEAFF. In DNA, the CDR3 is TGTGCCAGCAGCGGGGGGGACCAGACCATGAACACTGAAGCTTTCTTT.

The V gene is TRBV6-6, the J gene TRBJ2-5; 7 nucleotides agree with TRBD2. CDR1 and CDR2 from the germline V gene are MNHNY and SVGAGI (reference sequence). This CDR3 is 14 amino acids long. V was pared by 0 bases and J by 4 bases, with 2 bases of the junction left unmatched. CDR3 DNA: TGTGCCAGCAGTTACTCTGGGGGGGGAGAGACCCAGTACTTC. This translates into CASSYSGGGETQYF.

The V gene is TRBV29-1, the J gene TRBJ2-7, with D hard to call. V lost 6 bases and J 4 bases, leaving 16 bases between the germline ends. The CDR3 runs 13 residues. CDR1 is SQVTM, CDR2 ANQGSEA, per germline. The CDR3 DNA is TGCAGCGTGGCAGACCCAGGATTGTACGAGCAGTACTTC. Residues: CSVADPGLYEQYF.

The chain carries TRBV5-1 and TRBJ1-1, with D unclear. Trimming pared 4 bases from V and 1 base from J, leaving 5 bases between. The germline CDR1 and CDR2 sequences are SGHRS and YFSETQ. The CDR3 loop spans 12 amino acids. CDR3 amino acids: CASSTSNTEAFF. The CDR3 DNA sequence: TGCGCCAGCAGCACTTCGAACACTGAAGCTTTCTTT. Drawing the rest from reference TRBV5-1 and TRBJ1-1, the complete variable domain is KAGVTQTPRYLIKTRGQQVTLSCSPISGHRSVSWYQQTPGQGLQFLFEYFSETQRNKGNFPGRFSGRQFSNSRSEMNVSTLELGDSALYLCASSTSNTEAFFGQGTRLTVV.

The chain links TRBV5-1 to TRBJ1-3; 12 positions match TRBD1. The ends lost 5 bases at V and 4 bases at J; junction bases unmatched: 7. This CDR3 contains 16 residues. CDR1 and CDR2 (germline): SGHRS, YFSETQ. DNA of the CDR3: TGCGCCAGCAGTCCCGGGACAGGGGGCTCCGGAAACACCATATATTTT. As protein: CASSPGTGGSGNTIYF. Full variable domain (missing parts from reference TRBV5-1 and TRBJ1-3): KAGVTQTPRYLIKTRGQQVTLSCSPISGHRSVSWYQQTPGQGLQFLFEYFSETQRNKGNFPGRFSGRQFSNSRSEMNVSTLELGDSALYLCASSPGTGGSGNTIYFGEGSWLTVV.

The chain employs TRBV5-4 and TRBJ2-3, with 8 bases fitting TRBD1. The CDR3 spans 14 residues. CDR1 SGHNT and CDR2 YYREEE come from the germline V gene (reference sequence). J gave up 8 bases and V 3 bases, and 8 bases lay outside the gene matches. The CDR3 loop is CASSSQGASGTQYF. As DNA, the CDR3 is TGTGCCAGCAGCTCCCAGGGGGCGTCAGGTACGCAGTATTTT.

The chain carries TRBV27 and TRBJ2-5; 14 nucleotides match TRBD2. Germline CDR1 and CDR2: MNHEY and SMNVEV (reference sequence). The CDR3 contains 18 residues. V shed 6 bases, J shed 2 bases, and the junction held 11 bases outside the gene matches. CDR3 sequence reads: CASSQRLAGGRGQETQYF. The CDR3 nucleotides are TGTGCCAGCAGCCAAAGACTAGCGGGGGGGCGGGGTCAAGAGACCCAGTACTTC.

The CDR3 DNA is TGTGCCAGCAGTGCGACAGGGGTGGGGGGCTACACCTTC. Its protein is CASSATGVGGYTF. The gene calls are TRBV6-1 and TRBJ1-2; 8 bases are a match to TRBD1. V lost 4 bases to trimming and J lost 8 bases; unmatched junction nucleotides: 6. The CDR3 has 13 residues. Germline lookup yields CDR1 MNHNS and CDR2 SASEGT.

This chain joins TRBV7-2 and TRBJ2-2, with D maybe TRBD1 (6 bases). CDR3 size: 17 residues. CDR1 SGHTA and CDR2 FQGNSA come from the germline V gene. Deletions cut 3 bases from V and 1 base from J, with 15 bases between. The CDR3 spells CASSFPRGGVNTGELFF. In DNA form, the CDR3 reads TGTGCCAGCAGCTTCCCCAGGGGTGGGGTGAACACCGGGGAGCTGTTTTTT. Supplemented by reference TRBV7-2 and TRBJ2-2, the full variable domain reads GAGVSQSPSNKVTEKGKDVELRCDPISGHTALYWYRQSLGQGLEFLIYFQGNSAPDKSGLPSDRFSAERTGGSVSTLTIQRTQQEDSAVYLCASSFPRGGVNTGELFFGEGSRLTVL.

This clone was recorded a few times. This sequence joins TRBV7-9 and TRBJ2-1; D unresolved. Trimming shortened V by 4 bases and J by 8 bases, and 12 bases separated the two germline ends. Germline CDR1 and CDR2: SEHNR and FQNEAQ (reference sequence). This CDR3 has 13 residues. In DNA form, the CDR3 reads TGTGCCAGCAGCTCAAAACACCTAGATGAGCAGTTCTTC. Its protein product is CASSSKHLDEQFF.

This rearrangement joins TRBV29-1 to TRBJ2-5; perhaps TRBD1 as D (6 bases). This CDR3 is 13 amino acids long. V lost 1 base and J 5 bases, leaving 11 bases between the germline ends. In germline, CDR1 is SQVTM, CDR2 ANQGSEA. The CDR3 bases are TGCAGCGTTGAAGGTTCAGGGGCGGAGACCCAGTACTTC. Protein: CSVEGSGAETQYF.

V and J are TRBV6-1 and TRBJ2-1, with TRBD1 as a possible D gene (5 bases). This CDR3 spans 13 amino acids. CDR1 and CDR2 from the germline V gene are MNHNS and SASEGT. Trimming cost V 11 bases and J 3 bases, with 14 bases left between them. The CDR3 spells CAARPQGYNEQFF. As DNA, the CDR3 is TGTGCCGCCCGACCTCAGGGCTACAATGAGCAGTTCTTC.

About this clone: Other DNA sequences within the sample encode an identical CDR3. This rearrangement joins TRBV7-2 to TRBJ2-5; 7 bases align to TRBD2. Per the germline V gene, CDR1 is SGHTA and CDR2 is FQGNSA. V shed 5 bases and J 5 bases; nucleotides not matched to a gene: 8. The CDR3 totals 14 residues. CDR3 sequence: CASSRGGEGETQYF. The CDR3 DNA sequence: TGTGCCAGCAGCCGCGGGGGAGAAGGGGAGACCCAGTACTTC. The whole variable domain, filled in from reference TRBV7-2 and TRBJ2-5, reads GAGVSQSPSNKVTEKGKDVELRCDPISGHTALYWYRQSLGQGLEFLIYFQGNSAPDKSGLPSDRFSAERTGGSVSTLTIQRTQQEDSAVYLCASSRGGEGETQYFGPGTRLLVL.

J is TRBJ1-1 and V is TRBV19; 9 nucleotides line up with TRBD1. The trim removed 4 bases at V and 0 bases at J, leaving 9 bases unmatched. Germline CDR1 and CDR2: LNHDA and SQIVND (reference sequence). The CDR3 loop spans 17 amino acids. The CDR3 loop reads CASSRYRDRAVNTEAFF. CDR3 coding DNA: TGTGCCAGTAGTAGATACCGGGACAGGGCGGTGAACACTGAAGCTTTCTTT.

The rearrangement joins TRBV5-1 to TRBJ2-3; maybe TRBD1 (5 bases). V was trimmed by 0 bases and J by 2 bases, leaving 10 bases between them. Per the germline V gene, CDR1 is SGHRS and CDR2 is YFSETQ. This CDR3 contains 15 residues. CDR3 sequence reads: CASSLEGIPTDTQYF. Here the CDR3 DNA reads TGCGCCAGCAGCTTGGAGGGGATACCCACAGATACGCAGTATTTT.

This chain links TRBV5-1 with TRBJ1-1; 7 bases are a match to TRBD1. Germline V gene sequence: CDR1 SGHRS, CDR2 YFSETQ. This CDR3 region has 15 residues. V was pared by 4 bases and J by 1 base, with 7 bases of the junction left unmatched. The CDR3 DNA follows: TGCGCCAGCAGCCCCCCCGACAGGGCGAACACTGAAGCTTTCTTT. It is translated as CASSPPDRANTEAFF.

V and J are TRBV27 and TRBJ2-5; 10 bases line up with TRBD1. CDR3 length: 14 residues. The germline gives CDR1 MNHEY, CDR2 SMNVEV (reference sequence). J was trimmed by 7 bases and V by 7 bases; bases with no gene match: 9. The CDR3 region is CASTQPGQGRTQYF. The CDR3 DNA sequence: TGTGCCAGCACCCAACCGGGACAGGGGCGGACCCAGTACTTC.

V usage is TRBV5-1 and J usage is TRBJ2-5, with TRBD2 matching over 7 bases. Germline values: CDR1 SGHRS, CDR2 YFSETQ. The junction had 6 bases not matched to a gene; V was cut back by 0 bases and J by 4 bases. The CDR3 length is 15 residues. The CDR3 loop is CASSLVGLAAETQYF. CDR3 sequence (DNA): TGCGCCAGCAGCTTGGTTGGGCTAGCGGCAGAGACCCAGTACTTC.

V gene TRBV7-2 combines with J gene TRBJ2-7; 7 nucleotides match TRBD2. Trimming took 3 bases from V and 1 from J; bases not matched to a gene: 6. This CDR3 has 15 amino acids. Germline V gene lookup returns CDR1 SGHTA and CDR2 FQGNSA. The CDR3: CASSFDGGSSYEQYF. In DNA form, the CDR3 reads TGTGCCAGCAGCTTCGACGGGGGGAGTTCCTACGAGCAGTACTTC.

This clone is a singleton in its sample. The chain combines TRBV5-1 with TRBJ2-5; D may be TRBD2 (5 bases). The CDR3 contains 13 residues. Germline V gene data show CDR1 as SGHRS and CDR2 as YFSETQ. The V end was cut by 6 bases, the J end by 1 base, with 10 bases between. Here the CDR3 DNA reads TGCGCCAGCAAAGCGGCGCTCCAAGAGACCCAGTACTTC. It encodes CASKAALQETQYF.